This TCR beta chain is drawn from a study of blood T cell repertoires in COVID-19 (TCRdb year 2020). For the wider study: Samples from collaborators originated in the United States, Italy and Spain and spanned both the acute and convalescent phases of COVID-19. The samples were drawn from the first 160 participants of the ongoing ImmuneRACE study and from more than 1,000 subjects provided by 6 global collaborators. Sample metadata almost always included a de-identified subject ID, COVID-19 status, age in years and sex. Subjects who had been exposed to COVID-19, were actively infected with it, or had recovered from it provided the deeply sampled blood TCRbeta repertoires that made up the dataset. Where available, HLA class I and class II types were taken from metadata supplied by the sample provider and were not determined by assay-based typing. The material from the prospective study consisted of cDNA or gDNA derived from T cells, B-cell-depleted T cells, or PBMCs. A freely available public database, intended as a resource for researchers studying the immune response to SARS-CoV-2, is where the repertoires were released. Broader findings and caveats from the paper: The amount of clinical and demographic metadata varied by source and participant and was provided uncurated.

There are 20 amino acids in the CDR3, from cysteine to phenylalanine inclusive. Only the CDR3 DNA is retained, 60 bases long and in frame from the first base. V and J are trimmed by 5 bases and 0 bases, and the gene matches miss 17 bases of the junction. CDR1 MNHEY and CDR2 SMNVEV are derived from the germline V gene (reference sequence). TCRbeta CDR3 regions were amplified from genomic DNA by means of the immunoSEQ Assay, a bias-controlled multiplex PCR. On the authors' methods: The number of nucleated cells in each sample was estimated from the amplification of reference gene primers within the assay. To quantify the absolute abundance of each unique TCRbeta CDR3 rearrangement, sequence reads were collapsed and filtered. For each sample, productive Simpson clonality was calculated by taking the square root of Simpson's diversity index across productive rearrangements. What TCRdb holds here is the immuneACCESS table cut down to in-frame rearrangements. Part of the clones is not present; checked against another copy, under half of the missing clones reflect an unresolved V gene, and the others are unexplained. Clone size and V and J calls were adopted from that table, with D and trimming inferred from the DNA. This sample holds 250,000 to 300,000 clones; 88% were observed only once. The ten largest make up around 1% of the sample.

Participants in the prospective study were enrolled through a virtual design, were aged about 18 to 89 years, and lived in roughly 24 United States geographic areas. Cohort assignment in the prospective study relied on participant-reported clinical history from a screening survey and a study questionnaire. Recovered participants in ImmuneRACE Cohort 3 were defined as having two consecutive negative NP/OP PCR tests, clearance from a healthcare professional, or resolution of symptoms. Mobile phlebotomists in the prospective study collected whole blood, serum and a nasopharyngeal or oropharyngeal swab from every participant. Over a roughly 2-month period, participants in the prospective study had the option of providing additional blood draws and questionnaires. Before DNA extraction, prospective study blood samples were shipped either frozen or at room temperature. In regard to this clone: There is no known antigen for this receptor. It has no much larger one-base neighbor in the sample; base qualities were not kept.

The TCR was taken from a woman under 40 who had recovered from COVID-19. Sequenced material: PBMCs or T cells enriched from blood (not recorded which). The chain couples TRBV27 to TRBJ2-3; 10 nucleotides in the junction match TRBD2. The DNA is TGTGCCAGCAGTCAACCTAGCGGGAGAGTCTCGTTGGTTAGCACAGATACGCAGTATTTT. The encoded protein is CASSQPSGRVSLVSTDTQYF.